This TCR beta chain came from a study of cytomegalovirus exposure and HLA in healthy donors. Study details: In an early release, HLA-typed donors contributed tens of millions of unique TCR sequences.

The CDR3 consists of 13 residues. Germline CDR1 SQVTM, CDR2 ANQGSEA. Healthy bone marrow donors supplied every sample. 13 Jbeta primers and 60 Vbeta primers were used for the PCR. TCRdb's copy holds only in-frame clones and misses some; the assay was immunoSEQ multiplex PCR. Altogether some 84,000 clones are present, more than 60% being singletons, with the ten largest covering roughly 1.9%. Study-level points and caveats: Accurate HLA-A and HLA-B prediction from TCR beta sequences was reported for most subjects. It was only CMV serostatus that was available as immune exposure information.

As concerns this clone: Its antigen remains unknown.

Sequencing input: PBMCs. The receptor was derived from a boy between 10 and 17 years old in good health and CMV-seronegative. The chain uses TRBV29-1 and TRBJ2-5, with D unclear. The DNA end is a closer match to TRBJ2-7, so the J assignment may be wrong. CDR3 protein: CSVISDLVYEQYF. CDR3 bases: TGCAGCGTAATATCCGACTTGGTCTACGAGCAGTACTTC.